Following are 2 T cell receptor beta chains from one sample sequenced in a study of STAT3 mutations in large granular lymphocyte leukemia. What these receptors recognize is not known. Study observations and caveats: Every T-cell large granular lymphocyte leukemia patient had at least one immunodominant TCR beta clonotype.

The table came from immunoSEQ multiplex PCR; TCRdb's copy has only in-frame clones and leaves some out. The sample includes several thousand clones, about 88% of them seen just once. Sequenced: peripheral blood mononuclear cells. These receptors were obtained from a man of 80 years or more with T-cell large granular lymphocyte leukemia. Some clones in this sample may be carry-over from other donors' samples.

This chain links TRBV21-1 with TRBJ2-2; the D call in the table, TRBD2, was not verified against the DNA. TRBV21-1 is termed a pseudogene. The CDR3 has 14 amino acids. CDR3 amino acids: CASSLTGVTGELFF. The CDR3 nucleotides are TGTGCCAGCAGTTTAACGGGGGTCACCGGGGAGCTGTTTTTT.

This chain joins TRBV18 and TRBJ2-4; no clear D gene. This CDR3 spans 15 amino acids. V was trimmed by 1 base and J by 0 bases, leaving 7 bases between them. The germline V gene encodes CDR1 KGHSH and CDR2 LQKENI. CDR3 residues: CASSPQDLAKNIQYF. DNA of the CDR3: TGTGCCAGCTCACCACAGGATTTAGCCAAAAACATTCAGTACTTC. The whole variable domain, filled in from reference TRBV18 and TRBJ2-4, reads NAGVMQNPRHLVRRRGQEARLRCSPMKGHSHVYWYRQLPEEGLKFMVYLQKENIIDESGMPKERFSAEFPKEGPSILRIQQVVRGDSAAYFCASSPQDLAKNIQYFGAGTRLSVL.